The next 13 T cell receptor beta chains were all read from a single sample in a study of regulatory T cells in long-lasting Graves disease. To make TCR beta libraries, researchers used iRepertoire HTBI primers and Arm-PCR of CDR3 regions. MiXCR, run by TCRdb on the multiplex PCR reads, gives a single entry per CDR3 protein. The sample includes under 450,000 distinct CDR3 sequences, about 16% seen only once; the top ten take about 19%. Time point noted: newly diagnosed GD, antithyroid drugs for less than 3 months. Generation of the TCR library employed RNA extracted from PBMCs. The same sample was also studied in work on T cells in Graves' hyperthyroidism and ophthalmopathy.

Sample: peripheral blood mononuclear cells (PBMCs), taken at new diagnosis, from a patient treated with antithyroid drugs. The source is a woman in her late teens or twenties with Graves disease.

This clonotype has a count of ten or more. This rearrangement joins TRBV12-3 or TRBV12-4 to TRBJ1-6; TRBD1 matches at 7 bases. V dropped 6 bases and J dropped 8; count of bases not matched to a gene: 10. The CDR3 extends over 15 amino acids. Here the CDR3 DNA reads TGTGCCAGCAGAATAAGGGACAGCCCTTATTCACCCCTCCACTTT. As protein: CASRIRDSPYSPLHF.

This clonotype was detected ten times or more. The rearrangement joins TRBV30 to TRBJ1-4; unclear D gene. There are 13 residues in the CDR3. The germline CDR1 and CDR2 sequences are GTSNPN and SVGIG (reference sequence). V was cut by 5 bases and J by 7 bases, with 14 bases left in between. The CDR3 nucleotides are TGTGCCTGGTCTACTCGGCTGGGTGAAAAACTGTTTTTT. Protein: CAWSTRLGEKLFF. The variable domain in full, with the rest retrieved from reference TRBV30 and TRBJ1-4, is SQTIHQWPATLVQPVGSPLSLECTVEGTSNPNLYWYRQAAGRGLQLLFYSVGIGQISSEVPQNLSASRPQDRQFILSSKKLLLSDSGFYLCAWSTRLGEKLFFGSGTQLSVL.

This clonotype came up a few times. Here the CDR3 DNA reads TGCGCCAGCAGCCAGGGACAGGGGGCCGGCGAGCAGTACTTC. Translated, it gives CASSQGQGAGEQYF. V and J are TRBV5-1 and TRBJ2-7; 12 nucleotides match TRBD1. The V segment lost 4 bases and the J segment 6 bases; nucleotides outside the gene matches: 5. Germline assignment: CDR1 SGHRS and CDR2 YFSETQ. The CDR3 is made up of 14 amino acids.

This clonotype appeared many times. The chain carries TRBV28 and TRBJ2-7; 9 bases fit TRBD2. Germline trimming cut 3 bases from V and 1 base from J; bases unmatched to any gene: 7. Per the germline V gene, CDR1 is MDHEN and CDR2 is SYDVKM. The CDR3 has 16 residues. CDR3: CASSLAAGGRSYEQYF. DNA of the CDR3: TGTGCCAGCAGTTTGGCAGCGGGAGGTCGTTCCTACGAGCAGTACTTC.

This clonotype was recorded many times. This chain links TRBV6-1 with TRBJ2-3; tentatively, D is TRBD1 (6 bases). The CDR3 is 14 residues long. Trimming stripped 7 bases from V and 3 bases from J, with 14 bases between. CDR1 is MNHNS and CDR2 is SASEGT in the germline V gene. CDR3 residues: CASTAGAQTDTQYF. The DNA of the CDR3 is TGTGCCAGCACGGCAGGGGCTCAGACAGATACGCAGTATTTT.

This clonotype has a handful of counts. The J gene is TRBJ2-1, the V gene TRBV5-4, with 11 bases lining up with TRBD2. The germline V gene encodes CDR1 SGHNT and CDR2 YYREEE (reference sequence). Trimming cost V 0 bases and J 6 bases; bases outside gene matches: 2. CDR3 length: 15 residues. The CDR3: CASSLGLAGINEQFF. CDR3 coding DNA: TGTGCCAGCAGCTTGGGACTAGCGGGGATCAATGAGCAGTTCTTC.

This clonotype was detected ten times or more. Written as DNA, the CDR3 is TGTGCCAGCAGTGAAGATCTAGCGACGACCTACGAGCAGTACTTC. Its translation: CASSEDLATTYEQYF. The chain employs TRBV2 and TRBJ2-7; possibly TRBD2 for D (6 bases). Germline lookup yields CDR1 SNHLY and CDR2 FYNNEI. V was pared by 1 base and J by 2 bases, with 12 bases between. This CDR3 is 15 amino acids long.

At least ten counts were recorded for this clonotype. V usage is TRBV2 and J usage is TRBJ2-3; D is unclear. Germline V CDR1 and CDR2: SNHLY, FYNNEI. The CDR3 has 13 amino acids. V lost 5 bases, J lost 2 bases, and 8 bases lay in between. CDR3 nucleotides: TGTGCCAGCAGTAACAGTAACACAGATACGCAGTATTTT. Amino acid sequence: CASSNSNTDTQYF.

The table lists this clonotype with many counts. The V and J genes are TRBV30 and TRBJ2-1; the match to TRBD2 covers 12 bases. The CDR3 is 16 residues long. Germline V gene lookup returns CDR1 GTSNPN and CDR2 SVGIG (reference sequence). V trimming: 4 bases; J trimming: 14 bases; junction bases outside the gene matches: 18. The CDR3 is CAWNTRGLAGGPWEFF. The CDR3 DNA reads TGTGCCTGGAACACCAGGGGGCTAGCGGGAGGGCCCTGGGAGTTCTTC.

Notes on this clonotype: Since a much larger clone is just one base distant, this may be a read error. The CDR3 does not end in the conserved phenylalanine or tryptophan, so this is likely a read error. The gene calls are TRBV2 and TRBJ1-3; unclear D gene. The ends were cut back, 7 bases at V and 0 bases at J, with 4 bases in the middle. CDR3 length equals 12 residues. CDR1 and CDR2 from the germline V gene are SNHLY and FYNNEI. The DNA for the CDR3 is TGTGCCAGCACTGCCTCTGGAAACACCATATATCTT. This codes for CASTASGNTIYL.

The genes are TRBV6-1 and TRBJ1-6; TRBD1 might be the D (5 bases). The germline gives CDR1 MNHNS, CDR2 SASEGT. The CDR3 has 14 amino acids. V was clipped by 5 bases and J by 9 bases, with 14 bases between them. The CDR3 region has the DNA TGTGCCAGCAGTCCCAAAGGGGACCCTTCACCCCTCCACTTT. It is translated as CASSPKGDPSPLHF.

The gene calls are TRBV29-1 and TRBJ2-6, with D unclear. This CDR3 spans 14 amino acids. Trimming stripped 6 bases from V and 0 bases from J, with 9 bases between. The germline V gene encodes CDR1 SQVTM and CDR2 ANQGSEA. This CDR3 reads CSVAVLSGANVLTF. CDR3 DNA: TGCAGCGTGGCCGTGCTCTCTGGGGCCAACGTCCTGACTTTC.

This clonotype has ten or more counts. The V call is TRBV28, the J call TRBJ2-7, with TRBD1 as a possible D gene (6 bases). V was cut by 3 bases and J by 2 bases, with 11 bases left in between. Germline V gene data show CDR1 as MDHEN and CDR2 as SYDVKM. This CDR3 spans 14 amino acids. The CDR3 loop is CASSFSGVPYEQYF. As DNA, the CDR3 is TGTGCCAGCAGTTTTTCAGGGGTCCCCTACGAGCAGTACTTC.